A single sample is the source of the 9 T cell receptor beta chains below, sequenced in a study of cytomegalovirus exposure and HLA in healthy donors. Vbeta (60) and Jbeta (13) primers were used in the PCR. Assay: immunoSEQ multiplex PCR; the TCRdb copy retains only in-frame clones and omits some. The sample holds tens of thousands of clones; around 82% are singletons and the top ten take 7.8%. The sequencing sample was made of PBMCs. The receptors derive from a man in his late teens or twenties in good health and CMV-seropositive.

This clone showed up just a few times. The CDR3 DNA follows: TGTGCCAGCAATCCAGGGGTCACTGAAGCTTTCTTT. It yields the protein CASNPGVTEAFF. This chain uses TRBV6-1 with TRBJ1-1, with D tentatively TRBD1 (6 bases). V dropped 7 bases and J dropped 4 bases, with 10 bases sitting between them. Germline CDR1 reads MNHNS; CDR2 reads SASEGT. This CDR3 has 12 amino acids.

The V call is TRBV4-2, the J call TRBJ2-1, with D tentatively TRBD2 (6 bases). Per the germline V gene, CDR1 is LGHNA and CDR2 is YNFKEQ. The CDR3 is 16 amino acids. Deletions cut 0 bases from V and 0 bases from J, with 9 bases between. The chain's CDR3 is CASSQDRLGSYNEQFF. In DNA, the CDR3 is TGTGCCAGCAGCCAAGATCGACTAGGCTCCTACAATGAGCAGTTCTTC.

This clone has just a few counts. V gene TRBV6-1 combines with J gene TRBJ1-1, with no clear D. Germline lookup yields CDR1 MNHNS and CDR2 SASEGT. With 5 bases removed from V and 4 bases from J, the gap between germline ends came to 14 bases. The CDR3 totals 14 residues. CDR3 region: CASSTVVLSTEAFF. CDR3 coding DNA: TGTGCCAGCAGTACCGTGGTCTTGAGCACTGAAGCTTTCTTT.

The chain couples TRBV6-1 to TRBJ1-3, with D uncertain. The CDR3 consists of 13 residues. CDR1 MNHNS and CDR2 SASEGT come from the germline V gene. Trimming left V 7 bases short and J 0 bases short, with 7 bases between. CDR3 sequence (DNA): TGTGCCAGCACGAGCTCCTCTGGAAACACCATATATTTT. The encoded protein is CASTSSSGNTIYF.

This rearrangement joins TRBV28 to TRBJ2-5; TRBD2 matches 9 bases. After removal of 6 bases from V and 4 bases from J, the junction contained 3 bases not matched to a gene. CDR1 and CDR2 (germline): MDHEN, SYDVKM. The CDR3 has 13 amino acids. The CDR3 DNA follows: TGTGCCAGCAGGAAGCGGGGGGTAGAGACCCAGTACTTC. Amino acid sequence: CASRKRGVETQYF.

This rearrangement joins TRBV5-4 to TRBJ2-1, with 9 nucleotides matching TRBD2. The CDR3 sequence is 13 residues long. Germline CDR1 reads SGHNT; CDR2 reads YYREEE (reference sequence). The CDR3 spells CGTGGGASDEQFF. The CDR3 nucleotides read TGTGGAACGGGCGGGGGGGCCTCAGATGAGCAGTTCTTC.

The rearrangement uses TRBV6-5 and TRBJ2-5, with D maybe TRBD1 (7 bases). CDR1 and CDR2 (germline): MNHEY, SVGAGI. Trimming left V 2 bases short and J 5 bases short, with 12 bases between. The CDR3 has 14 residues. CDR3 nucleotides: TGTGCCAGCAGTTACGCGACAGGGAGGGAGACCCAGTACTTC. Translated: CASSYATGRETQYF.

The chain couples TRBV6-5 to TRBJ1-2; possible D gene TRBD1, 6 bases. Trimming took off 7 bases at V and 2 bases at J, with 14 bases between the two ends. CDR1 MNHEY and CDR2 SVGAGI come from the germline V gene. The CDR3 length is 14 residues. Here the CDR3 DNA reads TGTGCCAGCAAAGGGGGTGTGGAGAACTATGGCTACACCTTC. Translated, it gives CASKGGVENYGYTF.

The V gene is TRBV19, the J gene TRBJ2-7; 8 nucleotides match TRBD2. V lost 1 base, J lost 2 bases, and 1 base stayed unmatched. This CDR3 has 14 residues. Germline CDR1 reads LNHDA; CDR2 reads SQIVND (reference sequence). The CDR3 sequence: CASSIGSGTYEQYF. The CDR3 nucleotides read TGTGCCAGTAGTATAGGTAGCGGGACCTACGAGCAGTACTTC. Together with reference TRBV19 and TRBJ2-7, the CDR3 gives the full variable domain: DGGITQSPKYLFRKEGQNVTLSCEQNLNHDAMYWYRQDPGQGLRLIYYSQIVNDFQKGDIAEGYSVSREKKESFPLTVTSAQKNPTAFYLCASSIGSGTYEQYFGPGTRLTVT.